Following are 6 T cell receptor beta chains from one sample sequenced in a study of blood T cell repertoires in COVID-19. Sequenced by immunoSEQ multiplex PCR; TCRdb stores in-frame clones only, minus some. Here the sample spans tens of thousands of clones, 74% being singletons. Specimen: peripheral blood. The source is a human donor with acute or convalescent COVID-19. The donor label of this sample is uncertain.

The CDR3 DNA reads TGTGCCAGCAGTTCTCAAGCGGGGTCCCGGGAGCAGTACGTC. Its protein is CASSSQAGSREQYV. The chain employs TRBV28 and TRBJ2-7; TRBD2 matches 7 bases. CDR3 size: 14 residues. The J segment lost 7 bases and the V segment lost 4 bases, leaving 10 bases of the junction unmatched. The germline CDR1 and CDR2 sequences are MDHEN and SYDVKM.

The V and J genes are TRBV7-9 and TRBJ2-2; D not resolved. V dropped 5 bases and J dropped 4 bases, with 14 bases sitting between them. The CDR3 runs 15 residues. The germline CDR1 and CDR2 sequences are SEHNR and FQNEAQ (reference sequence). The CDR3 loop reads CASSPPRGTTGELFF. The DNA for the CDR3 is TGTGCCAGCAGCCCCCCGCGAGGCACCACCGGGGAGCTGTTTTTT.

The chain employs TRBV6-6 and TRBJ2-1, with D tentatively TRBD1 (6 bases). There are 12 residues in the CDR3. From germline, CDR1 is MNHNY and CDR2 SVGAGI (reference sequence). V lost 8 bases, J lost 3 bases, and 8 bases lay in between. The CDR3 region has the DNA TGTGCCAGCGGCAGGGGCTACAATGAGCAGTTCTTC. It yields the protein CASGRGYNEQFF.

This chain uses TRBV19 with TRBJ1-2; D is unresolved. In germline, CDR1 is LNHDA, CDR2 SQIVND (reference sequence). V gave up 7 bases and J gave up 4 bases, with 13 bases separating them. The CDR3 loop spans 13 amino acids. This chain's CDR3 is CASTGLLSYGYTF. The CDR3 coding sequence is TGTGCCAGTACCGGTCTGCTATCCTATGGCTACACCTTC.

V and J are TRBV6-6 and TRBJ1-1, with TRBD1 matching over 8 bases. In germline, CDR1 is MNHNY, CDR2 SVGAGI (reference sequence). CDR3 length: 15 amino acids. V shed 2 bases and J 4 bases; nucleotides not matched to a gene: 6. The CDR3 coding sequence is TGTGCCAGCAGTTACCGGACAGGGCTCGGCACTGAAGCTTTCTTT. It specifies CASSYRTGLGTEAFF.

The chain is built from TRBV7-2 and TRBJ2-5; D is perhaps TRBD1 (5 bases). The germline V gene encodes CDR1 SGHTA and CDR2 FQGNSA. V was cut by 4 bases and J by 7 bases, with 19 bases left in between. This CDR3 has 15 amino acids. The CDR3 loop is CASSSRGPAPGTQYF. CDR3 bases: TGTGCCAGCAGCTCAAGGGGTCCGGCCCCCGGGACCCAGTACTTC. Drawing the rest from reference TRBV7-2 and TRBJ2-5, the complete variable domain is GAGVSQSPSNKVTEKGKDVELRCDPISGHTALYWYRQSLGQGLEFLIYFQGNSAPDKSGLPSDRFSAERTGGSVSTLTIQRTQQEDSAVYLCASSSRGPAPGTQYFGPGTRLLVL.